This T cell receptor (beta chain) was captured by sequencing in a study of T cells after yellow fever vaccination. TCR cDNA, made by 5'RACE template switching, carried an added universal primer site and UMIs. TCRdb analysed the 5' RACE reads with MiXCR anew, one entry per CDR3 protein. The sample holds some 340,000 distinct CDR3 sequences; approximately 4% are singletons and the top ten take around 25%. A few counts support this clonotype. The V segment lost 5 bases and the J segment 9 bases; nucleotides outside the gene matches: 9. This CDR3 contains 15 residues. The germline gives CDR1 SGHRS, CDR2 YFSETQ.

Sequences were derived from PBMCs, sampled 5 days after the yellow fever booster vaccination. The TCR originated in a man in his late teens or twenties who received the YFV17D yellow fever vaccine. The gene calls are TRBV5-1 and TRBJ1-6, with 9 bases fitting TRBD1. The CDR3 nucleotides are TGCGCCAGCAGATATGCGTACAGGGGGCGTTCACCCCTCCACTTT. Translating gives CASRYAYRGRSPLHF.